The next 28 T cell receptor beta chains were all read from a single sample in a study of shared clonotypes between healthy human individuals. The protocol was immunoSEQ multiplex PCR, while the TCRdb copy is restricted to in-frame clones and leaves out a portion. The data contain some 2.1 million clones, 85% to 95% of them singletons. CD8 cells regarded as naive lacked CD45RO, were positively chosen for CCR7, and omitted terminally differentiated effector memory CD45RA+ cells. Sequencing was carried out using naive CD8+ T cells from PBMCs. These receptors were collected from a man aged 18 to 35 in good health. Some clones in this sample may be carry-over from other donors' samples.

The CDR3 nucleotides are TGCGCCAGCAGCCAAGCCAACTCCTACAATGAGCAGTTCTTC. Translation: CASSQANSYNEQFF. This chain uses TRBV4-3 with TRBJ2-1; D is unresolved. Germline CDR1 and CDR2: LGHNA and YSLEER. The V end lost 1 base, the J end lost 0 bases, and 4 bases lay between the germline ends. The CDR3 runs 14 residues.

CDR3 protein: CASSQPSGATDTQYF. CDR3 nucleotides: TGTGCCAGCAGCCAACCTAGCGGAGCCACAGATACGCAGTATTTT. The rearrangement joins TRBV7-9 to TRBJ2-3; 7 nucleotides agree with TRBD2. Germline V lookup: CDR1 SEHNR, CDR2 FQNEAQ (reference sequence). The CDR3 is made up of 15 amino acids. The J segment lost 2 bases and the V segment lost 5 bases, leaving 7 bases of the junction unmatched.

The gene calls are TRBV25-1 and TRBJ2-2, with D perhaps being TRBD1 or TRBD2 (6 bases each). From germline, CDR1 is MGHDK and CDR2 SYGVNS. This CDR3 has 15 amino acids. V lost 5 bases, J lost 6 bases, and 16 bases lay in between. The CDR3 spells CASSMGTRLAGELFF. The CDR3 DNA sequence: TGTGCCAGCAGTATGGGGACACGACTAGCCGGGGAGCTGTTTTTT.

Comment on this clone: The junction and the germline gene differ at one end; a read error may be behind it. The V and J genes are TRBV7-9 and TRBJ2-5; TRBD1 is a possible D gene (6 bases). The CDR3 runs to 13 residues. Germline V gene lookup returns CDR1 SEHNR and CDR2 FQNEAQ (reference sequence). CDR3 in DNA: TGTGCCAGCAGCTTAGGCAGGGGAGAGTCCCAGTACTTC. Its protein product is CASSLGRGESQYF.

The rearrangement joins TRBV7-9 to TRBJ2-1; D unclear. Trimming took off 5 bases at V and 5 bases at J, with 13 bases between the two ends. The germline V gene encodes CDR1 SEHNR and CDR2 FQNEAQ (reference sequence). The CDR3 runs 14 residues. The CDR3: CASSPINSNNEQFF. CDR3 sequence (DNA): TGTGCCAGCAGCCCAATAAACAGCAACAATGAGCAGTTCTTC.

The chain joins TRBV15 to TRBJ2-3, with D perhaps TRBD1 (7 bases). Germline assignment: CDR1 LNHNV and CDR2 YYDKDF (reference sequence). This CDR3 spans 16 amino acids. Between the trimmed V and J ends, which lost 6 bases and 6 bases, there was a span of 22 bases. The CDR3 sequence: CATRGTDLRGADTQYF. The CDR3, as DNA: TGTGCCACCAGGGGGACAGACCTCCGCGGGGCGGATACGCAGTATTTT.

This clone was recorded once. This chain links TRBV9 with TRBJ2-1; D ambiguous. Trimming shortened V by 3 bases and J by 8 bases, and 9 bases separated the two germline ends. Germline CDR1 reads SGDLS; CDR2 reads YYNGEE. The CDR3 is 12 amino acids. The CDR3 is CASSEILHEQFF. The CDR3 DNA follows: TGTGCCAGCAGCGAGATACTCCATGAGCAGTTCTTC.

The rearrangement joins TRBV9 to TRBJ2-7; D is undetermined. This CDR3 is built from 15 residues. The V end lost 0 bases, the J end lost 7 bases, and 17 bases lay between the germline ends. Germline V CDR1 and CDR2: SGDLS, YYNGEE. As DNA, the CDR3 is TGTGCCAGCAGCGTAGAGGGCCGGGCCCGAGATGAGCAGTACTTC. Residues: CASSVEGRARDEQYF.

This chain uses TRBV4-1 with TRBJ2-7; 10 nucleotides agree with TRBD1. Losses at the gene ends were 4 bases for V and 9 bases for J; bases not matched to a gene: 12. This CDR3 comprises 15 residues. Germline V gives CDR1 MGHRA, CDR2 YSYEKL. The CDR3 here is CASSPGTGASVRQYF. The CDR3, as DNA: TGCGCCAGCAGCCCCGGGACAGGGGCGTCAGTTCGGCAGTACTTC.

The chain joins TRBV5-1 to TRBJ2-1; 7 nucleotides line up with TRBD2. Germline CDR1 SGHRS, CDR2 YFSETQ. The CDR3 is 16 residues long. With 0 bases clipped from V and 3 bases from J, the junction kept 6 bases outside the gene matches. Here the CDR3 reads CASSLGLGGSYNEQFF. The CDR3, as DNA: TGCGCCAGCAGCTTGGGCCTCGGCGGGAGCTACAATGAGCAGTTCTTC.

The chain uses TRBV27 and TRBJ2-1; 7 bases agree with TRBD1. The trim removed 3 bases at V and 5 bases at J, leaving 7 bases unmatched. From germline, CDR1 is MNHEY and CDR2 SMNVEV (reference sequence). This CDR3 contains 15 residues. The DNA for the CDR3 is TGTGCCAGCAGTTTTCGGCGACAGGGTAACAATGAGCAGTTCTTC. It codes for CASSFRRQGNNEQFF.

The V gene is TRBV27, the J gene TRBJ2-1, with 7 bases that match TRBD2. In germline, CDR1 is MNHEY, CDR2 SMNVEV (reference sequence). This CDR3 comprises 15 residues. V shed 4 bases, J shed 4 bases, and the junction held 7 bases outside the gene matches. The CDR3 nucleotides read TGTGCCAGCAGTTCTACCCGGACTAGATACAATGAGCAGTTCTTC. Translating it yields CASSSTRTRYNEQFF.

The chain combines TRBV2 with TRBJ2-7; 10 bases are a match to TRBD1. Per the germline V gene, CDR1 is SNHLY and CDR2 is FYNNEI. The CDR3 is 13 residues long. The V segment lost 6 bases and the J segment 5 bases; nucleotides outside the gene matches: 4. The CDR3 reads CASRDRGSNEQYF. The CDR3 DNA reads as TGTGCCAGCAGGGACAGGGGGTCGAACGAGCAGTACTTC.

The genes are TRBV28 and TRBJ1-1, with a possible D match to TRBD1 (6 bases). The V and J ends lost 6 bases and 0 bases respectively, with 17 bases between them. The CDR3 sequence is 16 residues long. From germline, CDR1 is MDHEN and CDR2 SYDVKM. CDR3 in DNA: TGTGCCAGCAGCTGGACAGATCCAGAAATGAACACTGAAGCTTTCTTT. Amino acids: CASSWTDPEMNTEAFF.

The CDR3: CASGPGTGGCESNQPQHF. The CDR3 DNA reads as TGTGCCAGCGGCCCGGGGACAGGGGGCTGCGAGAGCAATCAGCCCCAGCATTTT. The chain joins TRBV25-1 to TRBJ1-5, with 12 bases fitting TRBD1. V lost 8 bases and J lost 1; bases outside the gene matches: 12. Germline-derived CDR1 and CDR2 are MGHDK and SYGVNS. The length of the CDR3 is 18 residues.

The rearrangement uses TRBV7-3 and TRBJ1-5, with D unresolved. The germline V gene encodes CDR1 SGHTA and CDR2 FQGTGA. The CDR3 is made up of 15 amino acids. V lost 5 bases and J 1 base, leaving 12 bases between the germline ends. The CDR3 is CASSLIATSNQPQHF. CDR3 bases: TGTGCCAGCAGCCTAATTGCTACGAGCAATCAGCCCCAGCATTTT.

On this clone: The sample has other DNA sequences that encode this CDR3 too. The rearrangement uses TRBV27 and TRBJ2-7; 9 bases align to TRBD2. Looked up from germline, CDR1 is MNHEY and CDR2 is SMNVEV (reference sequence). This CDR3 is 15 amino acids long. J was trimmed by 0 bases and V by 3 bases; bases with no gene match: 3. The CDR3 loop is CASSFGAGGSYEQYF. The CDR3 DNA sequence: TGTGCCAGCAGTTTCGGAGCGGGAGGCTCCTACGAGCAGTACTTC.

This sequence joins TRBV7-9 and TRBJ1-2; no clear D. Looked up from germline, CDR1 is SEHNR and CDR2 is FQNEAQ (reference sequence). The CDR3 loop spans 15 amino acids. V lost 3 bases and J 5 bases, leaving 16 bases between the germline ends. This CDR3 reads CASSFPQAERYGYTF. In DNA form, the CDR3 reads TGTGCCAGCAGCTTTCCTCAGGCCGAGCGGTATGGCTACACCTTC.

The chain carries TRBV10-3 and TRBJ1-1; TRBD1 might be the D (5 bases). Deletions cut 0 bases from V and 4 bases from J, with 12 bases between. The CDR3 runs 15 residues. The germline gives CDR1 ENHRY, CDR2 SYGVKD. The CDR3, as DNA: TGTGCCATCAGTGAGTCCGGGGGAAGGGGCACTGAAGCTTTCTTT. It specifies CAISESGGRGTEAFF.

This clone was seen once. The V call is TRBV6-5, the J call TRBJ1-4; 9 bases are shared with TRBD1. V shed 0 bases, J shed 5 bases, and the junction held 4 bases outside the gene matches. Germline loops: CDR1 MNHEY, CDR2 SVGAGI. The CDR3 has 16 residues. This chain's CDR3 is CASSYSTGGENEKLFF. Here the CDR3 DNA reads TGTGCCAGCAGTTACTCCACAGGGGGCGAGAATGAAAAACTGTTTTTT.

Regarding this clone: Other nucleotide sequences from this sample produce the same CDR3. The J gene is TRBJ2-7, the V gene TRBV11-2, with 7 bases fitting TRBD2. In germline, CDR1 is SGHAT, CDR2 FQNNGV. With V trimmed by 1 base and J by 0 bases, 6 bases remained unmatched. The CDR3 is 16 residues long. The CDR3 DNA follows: TGTGCCAGCAGCTTAGTGGAGCGGGGATCCTCCTACGAGCAGTACTTC. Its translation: CASSLVERGSSYEQYF.

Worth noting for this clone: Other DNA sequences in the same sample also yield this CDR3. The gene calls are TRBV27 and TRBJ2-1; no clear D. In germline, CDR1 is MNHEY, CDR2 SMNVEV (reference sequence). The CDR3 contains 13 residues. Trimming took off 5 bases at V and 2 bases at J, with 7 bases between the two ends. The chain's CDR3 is CASSSLAYNEQFF. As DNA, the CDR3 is TGTGCCAGCAGTAGCCTCGCCTACAATGAGCAGTTCTTC.

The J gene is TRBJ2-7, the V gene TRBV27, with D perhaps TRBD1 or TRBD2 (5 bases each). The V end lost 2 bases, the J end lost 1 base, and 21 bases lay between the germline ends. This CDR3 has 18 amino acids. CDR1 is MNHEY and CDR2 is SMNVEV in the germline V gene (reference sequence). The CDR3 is CASSLKPAHPGRSYEQYF. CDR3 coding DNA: TGTGCCAGCAGTTTAAAACCGGCTCATCCAGGGAGATCCTACGAGCAGTACTTC.

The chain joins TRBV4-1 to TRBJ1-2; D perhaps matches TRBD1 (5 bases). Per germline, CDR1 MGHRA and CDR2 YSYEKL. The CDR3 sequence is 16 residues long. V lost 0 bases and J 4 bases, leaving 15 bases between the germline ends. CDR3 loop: CASSQDWAGEVYGYTF. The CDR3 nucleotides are TGCGCCAGCAGCCAAGATTGGGCGGGGGAGGTCTATGGCTACACCTTC.

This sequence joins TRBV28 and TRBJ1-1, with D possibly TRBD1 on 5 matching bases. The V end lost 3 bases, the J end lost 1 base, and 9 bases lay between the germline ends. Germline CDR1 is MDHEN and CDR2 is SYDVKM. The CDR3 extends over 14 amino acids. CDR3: CASSFPTANTEAFF. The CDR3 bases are TGTGCCAGCAGTTTCCCGACAGCGAACACTGAAGCTTTCTTT.

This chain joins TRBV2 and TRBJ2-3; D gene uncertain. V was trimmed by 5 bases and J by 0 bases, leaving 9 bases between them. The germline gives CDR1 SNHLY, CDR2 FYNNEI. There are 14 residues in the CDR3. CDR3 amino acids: CASSTVGSTDTQYF. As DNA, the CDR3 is TGTGCCAGCAGTACGGTCGGGAGCACAGATACGCAGTATTTT.

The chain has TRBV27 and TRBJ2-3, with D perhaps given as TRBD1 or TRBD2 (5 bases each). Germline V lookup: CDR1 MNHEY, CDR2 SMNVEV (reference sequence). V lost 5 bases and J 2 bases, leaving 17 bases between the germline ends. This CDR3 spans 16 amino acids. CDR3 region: CASSPLALGTTDTQYF. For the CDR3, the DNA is TGTGCCAGCAGTCCCCTGGCCTTAGGGACCACAGATACGCAGTATTTT.

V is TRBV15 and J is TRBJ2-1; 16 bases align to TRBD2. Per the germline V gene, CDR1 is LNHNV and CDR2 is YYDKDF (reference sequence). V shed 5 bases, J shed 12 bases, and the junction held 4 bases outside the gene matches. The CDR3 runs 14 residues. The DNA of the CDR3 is TGTGCCACCAGCGGGACTAGCGGGGGGGAGGTGCAGTTCTTC. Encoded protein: CATSGTSGGEVQFF.